The 8 T cell receptor beta chains given below trace back to one sample, sequenced in a study of cytomegalovirus exposure and HLA in healthy donors. 13 Jbeta primers and 60 Vbeta primers were used for the PCR. Some clones are missing from TCRdb's copy, which holds only in-frame ones; the method was immunoSEQ multiplex PCR. The sample carries 150,000 to 200,000 clones, roughly 77% recorded once. Sequencing used PBMCs. All receptors derive from a male donor in good health and CMV-seropositive.

The V call is TRBV6-6, the J call TRBJ1-2; 7 bases are a match to TRBD1. The CDR3 is made up of 14 amino acids. V dropped 8 bases and J dropped 1; count of bases not matched to a gene: 7. The germline V gene has CDR1 MNHNY and CDR2 SVGAGI (reference sequence). CDR3 bases: TGTGCCAGCCGACAAGGGGGCGGTAACTATGGCTACACCTTC. Translation gives CASRQGGGNYGYTF.

In its sample, this clone was seen once. V is TRBV5-1 and J is TRBJ1-1, with TRBD1 as a possible D gene (5 bases). V gave up 0 bases and J gave up 2 bases, with 11 bases separating them. The germline V gene encodes CDR1 SGHRS and CDR2 YFSETQ. The CDR3 spans 15 residues. The CDR3 protein is CASSLVGGKNTEAFF. DNA of the CDR3: TGCGCCAGCAGCTTGGTTGGGGGGAAAAACACTGAAGCTTTCTTT.

The chain carries TRBV7-2 and TRBJ1-2; TRBD1 matches at 10 bases. Trimming removed 0 bases from V and 7 bases from J; junction bases left unmatched: 2. The length of the CDR3 is 14 residues. Germline assignment: CDR1 SGHTA and CDR2 FQGNSA. CDR3 bases: TGTGCCAGCAGCTTAGCACGGACAGGGGGTGGCTACACCTTC. Its translation: CASSLARTGGGYTF.

CDR3: CASSRGQTNTEAFF. Written as DNA, the CDR3 is TGTGCCAGCAGCCGGGGACAGACAAACACTGAAGCTTTCTTT. The rearrangement links TRBV7-2 to TRBJ1-1; TRBD1 matches 7 bases. Germline V gene data show CDR1 as SGHTA and CDR2 as FQGNSA. The CDR3 has 14 amino acids. V gave up 5 bases and J gave up 2 bases; unmatched junction bases: 5.

The chain links TRBV11-3 to TRBJ1-1, with 7 bases that match TRBD1. There are 13 residues in the CDR3. Trimming removed 6 bases from V and 7 bases from J; junction bases left unmatched: 8. Germline assignment: CDR1 SGHNT and CDR2 YENEEA. CDR3 in DNA: TGTGCCAGCAGTTCACAGGGGACGGGTGAAGCTTTCTTT. It encodes CASSSQGTGEAFF.

CDR3 nucleotide sequence: TGTGCCAGCTCAGAGACAGCCACCTCTGGAAACACCATATATTTT. Protein sequence: CASSETATSGNTIYF. The rearrangement joins TRBV18 to TRBJ1-3; possible D gene TRBD1, 5 bases. The length of the CDR3 is 15 residues. The V gene lost 5 bases and the J gene lost 0 bases, with 11 bases spanning the gap. Germline lookup yields CDR1 KGHSH and CDR2 LQKENI.

V and J are TRBV6-5 and TRBJ2-1; D is perhaps TRBD2 (7 bases). The V end was cut by 5 bases, the J end by 15 bases, with 20 bases between. This CDR3 region has 13 residues. CDR1 is MNHEY, CDR2 SVGAGI, per germline. The CDR3 sequence is CASSREGRGGTFF. CDR3 coding DNA: TGTGCCAGCAGTCGCGAGGGGAGGGGGGGGACGTTCTTC.

This chain links TRBV5-1 with TRBJ1-1; 7 bases align to TRBD1. The CDR3 totals 14 residues. In germline, CDR1 is SGHRS, CDR2 YFSETQ. V lost 4 bases and J lost 11; bases outside the gene matches: 14. The CDR3 nucleotides are TGCGCCAGCAGCGTAACAGGGGATCTGACGGAGGCTTTCTTT. It translates to CASSVTGDLTEAFF. The variable domain in full, with the rest retrieved from reference TRBV5-1 and TRBJ1-1, is KAGVTQTPRYLIKTRGQQVTLSCSPISGHRSVSWYQQTPGQGLQFLFEYFSETQRNKGNFPGRFSGRQFSNSRSEMNVSTLELGDSALYLCASSVTGDLTEAFFGQGTRLTVV.